The 21 T cell receptor beta chains below come from one sample, sequenced in a study of cytomegalovirus exposure and HLA in healthy donors. The PCR made use of 60 Vbeta and 13 Jbeta primers. Method: immunoSEQ multiplex PCR; TCRdb's copy keeps in-frame clones and lacks some. Altogether 75,000 to 90,000 clones are present, 10% being singletons, with the ten largest covering approximately 25%. Source material: PBMCs. The receptors stem from a man aged 60-69 years in good health and CMV-seropositive.

V and J are TRBV23-1 and TRBJ2-7, with 9 nucleotides matching TRBD1. TRBV23-1 is an ORF, with its function uncertain. CDR3 size: 16 residues. V was clipped by 3 bases and J by 5 bases; unmatched bases: 11. CDR3 DNA sequence: TGCGCCAGCAGTCATTGGCCGGACAGGGGAGAGGACGAGCAGTACTTC. Encoded protein: CASSHWPDRGEDEQYF.

V is TRBV27 and J is TRBJ2-7, with 11 bases fitting TRBD2. The CDR3 has 20 amino acids. Looked up from germline, CDR1 is MNHEY and CDR2 is SMNVEV (reference sequence). Unmatched junction bases numbered 18, after V lost 5 bases and J lost 0 bases. The CDR3 DNA reads TGTGCCAGCAGTCTACAAGGAGGGACCGGGACTAGCGGAAGCTCCTACGAGCAGTACTTC. Its translation: CASSLQGGTGTSGSSYEQYF.

V gene TRBV4-1 combines with J gene TRBJ1-5, with 7 bases lining up with TRBD1. CDR1 and CDR2 (germline): MGHRA, YSYEKL. This CDR3 has 16 residues. With V trimmed by 1 base and J by 0 bases, 3 bases remained unmatched. The CDR3 sequence: CASSQGGTDSNQPQHF. CDR3 DNA: TGCGCCAGCAGCCAAGGGGGGACAGATAGCAATCAGCCCCAGCATTTT.

V gene TRBV4-1 combines with J gene TRBJ2-1, with D possibly matching TRBD2 (6 bases). V dropped 4 bases and J dropped 8 bases, with 18 bases sitting between them. The germline gives CDR1 MGHRA, CDR2 YSYEKL. The CDR3 runs 15 residues. This CDR3 reads CASSLSGTGDYEQFF. The DNA for the CDR3 is TGCGCCAGCAGCCTAAGTGGAACGGGAGACTATGAGCAGTTCTTC.

This clone was detected only a few times. The chain links TRBV7-2 to TRBJ1-2, with D unresolved. With 4 bases removed from V and 2 bases from J, the gap between germline ends came to 14 bases. Looked up from germline, CDR1 is SGHTA and CDR2 is FQGNSA. CDR3 length equals 15 residues. The CDR3 bases are TGTGCCAGCAGCTCCTTTGGCGGCAACAACTATGGCTACACCTTC. It is translated as CASSSFGGNNYGYTF.

The V gene is TRBV6-4, the J gene TRBJ2-7; 9 bases are shared with TRBD1. From germline, CDR1 is MRHNA and CDR2 SNTAGT. This CDR3 comprises 15 residues. With V trimmed by 0 bases and J by 5 bases, 5 bases remained unmatched. CDR3 in amino acids: CASSDSGTGLDEQYF. The DNA of the CDR3 is TGTGCCAGCAGTGACTCAGGGACAGGGTTGGACGAGCAGTACTTC.

The V call is TRBV7-8, the J call TRBJ2-7; D might be TRBD2 (5 bases). Germline CDR1 is SGHVS and CDR2 is FQNEAQ. The V gene lost 1 base and the J gene lost 3 bases, with 13 bases spanning the gap. This CDR3 is 15 amino acids long. The DNA for the CDR3 is TGTGCCAGCAGCTTAGGGACTCTCCCCCTCTACGAGCAGTACGTC. Encoded protein: CASSLGTLPLYEQYV.

This clone was counted only a few times. This sequence joins TRBV6-1 and TRBJ2-7; 8 bases are a match to TRBD1. Germline V gives CDR1 MNHNS, CDR2 SASEGT. The CDR3 runs 14 residues. V lost 0 bases to trimming and J lost 6 bases; unmatched junction nucleotides: 4. CDR3 coding DNA: TGTGCCAGCAGTGAAGCCTGGACAGGGTCCGAGCAGTACGTC. Translation gives CASSEAWTGSEQYV.

This rearrangement joins TRBV27 to TRBJ1-5, with a tentative D call TRBD1 (5 bases). CDR1 is MNHEY, CDR2 SMNVEV, per germline (reference sequence). Between the trimmed V and J ends, which lost 6 bases and 4 bases, there was a span of 19 bases. The CDR3 runs to 16 residues. The CDR3 region has the DNA TGTGCCAGCAGCTTGGGGGGGGGACTTTTTAATCAGCCCCAGCATTTT. The encoded protein is CASSLGGGLFNQPQHF.

Many counts were recorded for this clone. The chain uses TRBV13 and TRBJ1-1; D is possibly TRBD1 (5 bases). Trimming removed 5 bases at V and 3 bases at J, with 25 bases between. The CDR3 loop spans 18 amino acids. Germline-derived CDR1 and CDR2 are PRHDT and FYEKMQ (reference sequence). The DNA of the CDR3 is TGTGCCAGCAGCGCCCCCGAGACCAGGGAAAATCTAGACACTGAAGCTTTCTTT. Its protein product is CASSAPETRENLDTEAFF.

The chain joins TRBV7-9 to TRBJ1-2; 8 bases match TRBD1. The CDR3 sequence is 16 residues long. The V gene's germline CDR1 is SEHNR and CDR2 FQNEAQ (reference sequence). The V and J ends lost 1 base and 8 bases, in that order; junction bases with no gene match: 12. CDR3 in amino acids: CASSLVGQEGSRGYTF. The CDR3 coding sequence is TGTGCCAGCAGCTTAGTGGGACAGGAAGGTTCGAGGGGCTACACCTTC.

This sequence joins TRBV5-5 and TRBJ1-1, with 7 nucleotides matching TRBD1. Germline V lookup: CDR1 SGHKS, CDR2 YYEKEE (reference sequence). V lost 4 bases to trimming and J lost 4 bases; unmatched junction nucleotides: 4. The CDR3 loop spans 13 amino acids. For the CDR3, the DNA is TGTGCCAGCAGCCCTCCAGGGGGCACTGAAGCTTTCTTT. It codes for CASSPPGGTEAFF.

The rearrangement links TRBV5-1 to TRBJ2-3; a weak D match, TRBD2 (6 bases). Trimming pared 3 bases from V and 7 bases from J, leaving 15 bases between. Germline-derived CDR1 and CDR2 are SGHRS and YFSETQ. The CDR3 spans 14 residues. This CDR3 reads CASSSGPEGNTQYF. DNA of the CDR3: TGCGCCAGCAGCTCGGGCCCGGAGGGAAATACGCAGTATTTT.

The V call is TRBV5-1, the J call TRBJ1-1; D is ambiguous. CDR3 size: 14 residues. V lost 0 bases to trimming and J lost 2 bases, with 8 bases between them. Germline lookup yields CDR1 SGHRS and CDR2 YFSETQ. CDR3: CASSLAPGNTEAFF. CDR3 nucleotide sequence: TGCGCCAGCAGCTTGGCCCCAGGTAACACTGAAGCTTTCTTT.

The sample holds a few counts of this clone. V gene TRBV15 combines with J gene TRBJ1-5, with D unresolved. Looked up from germline, CDR1 is LNHNV and CDR2 is YYDKDF (reference sequence). The length of the CDR3 is 14 residues. V lost 0 bases and J 0 bases, leaving 3 bases between the germline ends. CDR3 in amino acids: CATSRDSSNQPQHF. In DNA form, the CDR3 reads TGTGCCACCAGCAGAGACAGTAGCAATCAGCCCCAGCATTTT.

This clone was seen a few times. Different DNA sequences within this sample yield the same CDR3. The chain has TRBV5-1 and TRBJ2-5; TRBD2 agrees at 9 bases. The CDR3 totals 16 residues. Germline CDR1 is SGHRS and CDR2 is YFSETQ. V was clipped by 0 bases and J by 1 base; unmatched bases: 4. The CDR3 sequence is CASSLGLAGIQETQYF. Here the CDR3 DNA reads TGCGCCAGCAGCTTGGGTCTAGCGGGGATCCAAGAGACCCAGTACTTC.

The rearrangement uses TRBV11-2 and TRBJ2-1, with TRBD2 identical over 12 bases. CDR1 and CDR2 (germline): SGHAT, FQNNGV. With 3 bases clipped from V and 9 bases from J, the junction kept 12 bases outside the gene matches. The CDR3 is 17 amino acids. The CDR3 sequence is CASSFLVTGTSGFEQFF. CDR3 DNA: TGTGCCAGCAGCTTCCTCGTAACCGGGACTAGCGGGTTTGAGCAGTTCTTC.

This rearrangement joins TRBV5-1 to TRBJ2-7; the D gene is possibly TRBD2 (6 bases). Trimming left V 2 bases short and J 3 bases short, with 12 bases between. The CDR3 consists of 14 residues. Germline V gene sequence: CDR1 SGHRS, CDR2 YFSETQ. The CDR3 sequence: CASSFGGIGYEQYF. The DNA for the CDR3 is TGCGCCAGCAGCTTTGGCGGGATCGGCTACGAGCAGTACTTC.

This clone was seen more than once but under ten times. The J gene is TRBJ2-6, the V gene TRBV6-6; perhaps TRBD2 as D (5 bases). Germline V lookup: CDR1 MNHNY, CDR2 SVGAGI (reference sequence). The V end was cut by 5 bases, the J end by 1 base, with 12 bases between. The CDR3 sequence is 16 residues long. In DNA, the CDR3 is TGTGCCAGCAGTACCGCTCGAGGGTCTGGGGCCAACGTCCTGACTTTC. Translated, it gives CASSTARGSGANVLTF.

Only a few counts were recorded for this clone. The V and J genes are TRBV28 and TRBJ2-5, with TRBD2 matching 8 bases. The germline V gene encodes CDR1 MDHEN and CDR2 SYDVKM. Trimming removed 4 bases from V and 6 bases from J; junction bases left unmatched: 7. The CDR3 totals 14 residues. The CDR3 sequence is CASSSPGGAQTQYF. CDR3 nucleotides: TGTGCCAGCAGTTCCCCCGGGGGGGCACAGACCCAGTACTTC.

The table lists this clone with a few counts. V is TRBV10-3 and J is TRBJ2-5; weak D call: TRBD2 (6 bases). V was clipped by 10 bases and J by 4 bases, with 16 bases between them. CDR3 length: 13 residues. CDR1 and CDR2 (germline): ENHRY, SYGVKD. The CDR3 DNA reads as TGTGCCAGCAGACCTCAGGGAGGAGAGACCCAGTACTTC. Amino acid sequence: CASRPQGGETQYF.